This TCR beta chain is from a study of beta chain features in type 1 diabetes. Overall study: Sorted cells, approximately 110,000,000 in number, were examined across all samples. Study conclusions and caveats: Among patients with Type 1 diabetes, TCRB CDR3s were moderately but significantly shorter in every one of the four CD4+ subsets.

Purity of each sorted population was above 95%. The V and J ends lost 0 bases and 4 bases respectively, with 6 bases between them. The CDR3 sequence is 12 residues long. From germline, CDR1 is GTSNPN and CDR2 SVGIG (reference sequence). cDNA synthesis used the whole RNA isolate, giving expressed TCRB sequences. Naive, central memory and regulatory T cell samples came to a mean of approximately 3.3 million reads. TCRdb keeps only in-frame clones here, not all; method: immunoSEQ multiplex PCR. The sample records around 160,000 clones, around 8% being singletons. This clone turned up a few times. Its target is unknown. Additional DNA sequences in this sample encode the identical CDR3.

The specimen was central memory CD4+ T cells from blood. The sequence derives from a woman aged 18-29 years with type 1 diabetes. This chain links TRBV30 with TRBJ2-5; D is perhaps TRBD1 (6 bases). CDR3 sequence (DNA): TGTGCCTGGAGTGTACAGGGAGAGACCCAGTACTTC. Translation: CAWSVQGETQYF.